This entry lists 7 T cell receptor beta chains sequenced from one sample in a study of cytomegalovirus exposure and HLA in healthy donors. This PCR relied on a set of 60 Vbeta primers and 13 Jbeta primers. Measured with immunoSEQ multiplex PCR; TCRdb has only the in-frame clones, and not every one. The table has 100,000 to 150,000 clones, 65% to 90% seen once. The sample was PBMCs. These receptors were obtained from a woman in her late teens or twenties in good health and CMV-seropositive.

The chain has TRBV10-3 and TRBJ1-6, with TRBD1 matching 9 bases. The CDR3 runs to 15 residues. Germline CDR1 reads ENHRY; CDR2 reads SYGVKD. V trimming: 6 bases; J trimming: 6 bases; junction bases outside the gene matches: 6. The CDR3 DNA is TGTGCCATCAGCCTCCGGGACAGGGTTAATTCACCCCTCCACTTT. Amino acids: CAISLRDRVNSPLHF.

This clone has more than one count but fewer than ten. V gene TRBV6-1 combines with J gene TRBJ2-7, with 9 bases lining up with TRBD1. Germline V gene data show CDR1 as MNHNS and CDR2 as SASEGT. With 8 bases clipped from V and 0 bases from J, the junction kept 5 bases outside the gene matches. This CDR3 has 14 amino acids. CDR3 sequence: CASAGTGLSYEQYF. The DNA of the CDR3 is TGTGCCAGCGCCGGGACAGGGCTCTCCTACGAGCAGTACTTC.

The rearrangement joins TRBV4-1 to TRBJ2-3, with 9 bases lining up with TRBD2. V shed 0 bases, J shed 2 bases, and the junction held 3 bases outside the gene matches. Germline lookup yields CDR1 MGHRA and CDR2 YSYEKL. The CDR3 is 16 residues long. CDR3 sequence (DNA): TGCGCCAGCAGCCAAGAGGCGGGGGGGTACACAGATACGCAGTATTTT. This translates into CASSQEAGGYTDTQYF.

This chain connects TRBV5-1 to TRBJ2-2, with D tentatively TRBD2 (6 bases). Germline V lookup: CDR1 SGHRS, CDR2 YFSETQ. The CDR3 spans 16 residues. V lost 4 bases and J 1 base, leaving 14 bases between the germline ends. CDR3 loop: CASSPRGGVNTGELFF. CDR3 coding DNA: TGCGCCAGCAGCCCTAGGGGCGGGGTGAACACCGGGGAGCTGTTTTTT. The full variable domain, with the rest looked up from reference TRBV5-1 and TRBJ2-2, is KAGVTQTPRYLIKTRGQQVTLSCSPISGHRSVSWYQQTPGQGLQFLFEYFSETQRNKGNFPGRFSGRQFSNSRSEMNVSTLELGDSALYLCASSPRGGVNTGELFFGEGSRLTVL.

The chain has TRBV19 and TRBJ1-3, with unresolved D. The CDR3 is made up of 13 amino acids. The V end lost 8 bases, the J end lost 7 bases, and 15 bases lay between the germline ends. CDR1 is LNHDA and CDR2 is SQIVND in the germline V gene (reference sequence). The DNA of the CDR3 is TGTGCCAGTCGAATCCCCGGAGGGAACACCATATATTTT. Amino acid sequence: CASRIPGGNTIYF.

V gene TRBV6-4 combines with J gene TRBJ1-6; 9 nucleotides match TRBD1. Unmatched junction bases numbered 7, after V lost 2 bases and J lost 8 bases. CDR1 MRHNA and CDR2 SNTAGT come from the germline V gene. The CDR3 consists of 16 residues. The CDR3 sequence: CASSDTRQGEYSPLHF. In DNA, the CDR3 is TGTGCCAGCAGTGACACTAGACAGGGGGAATATTCACCCCTCCACTTT.

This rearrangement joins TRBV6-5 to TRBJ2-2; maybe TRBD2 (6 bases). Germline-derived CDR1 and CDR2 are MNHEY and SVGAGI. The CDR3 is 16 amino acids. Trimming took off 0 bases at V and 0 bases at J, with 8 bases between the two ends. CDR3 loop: CASSYSGGANTGELFF. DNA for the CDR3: TGTGCCAGCAGTTACTCTGGCGGGGCGAACACCGGGGAGCTGTTTTTT.